Sequencing of this TCR beta chain was carried out in a study of T cells in localized non-small cell lung cancer. Regarding the study as a whole: One tumor region alone was sequenced, and heterogeneity therefore remains possible. Adjacent lung had a median around 50 of the 100 largest tumor clones. Clonality of T cells reached its maximum in uninvolved adjacent lung, surpassing tumor. Longer overall survival was seen with higher T cell density measured in blood.

Clones were read by immunoSEQ multiplex PCR, and TCRdb kept only the in-frame ones, dropping some. The data contain roughly 64,000 clones, more than 80% of them singletons. This CDR3 region has 14 residues. Per germline, CDR1 MNHNS and CDR2 SASEGT. Details on this clone: Its matching antigen is unknown. One end of the junction varies from germline; a read error may be responsible.

This sequence joins TRBV6-1 and TRBJ1-1; a weak D match, TRBD1 (5 bases). The sequencing used PBMCs, collected before any cancer treatment. This clonotype was sampled from a man aged 40 to 70 with stage II lung adenocarcinoma. CDR3 amino acids: CASSEETANTAAFF. The CDR3, as DNA: TGTGCCAGCAGTGAAGAGACAGCGAACACTGCAGCTTTCTTT.